This T cell receptor beta chain is drawn from a study of control samples from healthy donors and cancer patients (dated by TCRdb to 2018 to 2021). Library creation used the immunoSEQ multiplex PCR assay. Drawn from immuneACCESS, this table holds only the in-frame rearrangements with V and J called that TCRdb kept. Clones are partly lost; checked studies trace under half to an unresolved V gene and leave the rest unexplained. The sample table records about 130,000 clones; roughly 90% of these occur just once. Less than 7% of the sample is held by the ten biggest clonotypes. With respect to this clone: Its cognate antigen has yet to be identified. No much larger clone exists at a distance of one base, and base qualities are not known.

The CDR3 runs 23 amino acids, cysteine and phenylalanine included. The CDR3 DNA has 69 bases and is translated from base 1. The chain is assembled from TRBV21-1 and TRBJ1-2. TRBV21-1 counts as a pseudogene. The clonotype comes from a man younger than 35 in good health. Sequencing was done on a sample of blood. CDR3 sequence: CASSKGGSGQWGGPYNINYGYTF. The sequenced DNA: TGTGCCAGCAGCAAAGGTGGGTCGGGGCAATGGGGTGGCCCGTACAATATCAACTATGGCTACACCTTC.